Listed below are T cell receptor beta chains from one sample, sequenced in a study of T cell responses to AZD1222 COVID-19 vaccine. This table comes from immunoSEQ multiplex PCR, and its TCRdb copy is limited to in-frame clones, with some not included. The sample carries 72,000 or so clones, 75% to 90% recorded once. This sample comprised peripheral blood, obtained on day 0 of AZD1222 vaccination. These receptors were taken from an adult in good health. Both conserved end residues are part of each CDR3. Fields, in order: V gene, J gene, CDR3 length, CDR3 protein.

TRBV6-2/TRBV6-3	TRBJ2-7	15	CASSGKGAGAYEQYF
TRBV6-6	TRBJ1-1	16	CASSYSGGRGNTEAFF
TRBV4-3	TRBJ1-1	13	CASSQAGQSEAFF
TRBV7-7	TRBJ2-1	16	CASSSGLAGAGNEQFF
TRBV5-4	TRBJ2-1	15	CASSSGASGRDEQFF
TRBV5-1	TRBJ2-5	16	CASSAGTSGNQETQYF
TRBV18	TRBJ1-2	14	CASSPAGWPYGYTF
TRBV6-2/TRBV6-3	TRBJ1-2	13	CASSYSKSYGYTF
TRBV27	TRBJ2-3	15	CASSYGTSGRDTQYF
TRBV10-2	TRBJ2-3	13	CASIGLPRDTQYF
TRBV30	TRBJ1-1	9	CAIGREAFF
TRBV15	TRBJ2-1	15	CATSTRQGARNEQFF
TRBV28	TRBJ1-3	16	CASSFLRGRKGNTIYF
TRBV4-1	TRBJ1-5	16	CASSQGPMASNQPQHF
TRBV2	TRBJ2-3	13	CASSASTSVAQYF
TRBV5-1	TRBJ1-1	16	CASSRGDGQKGTEAFF
TRBV13	TRBJ2-1	19	CASSSSGLAGGRYYNEQFF
TRBV5-1	TRBJ2-7	15	CASSLWSGQEGEQYF
TRBV28	TRBJ2-5	16	CASSLPPYENQETQYF
TRBV7-9	TRBJ2-1	15	CASSAPPRSYNEQFF
TRBV14	TRBJ2-7	17	CASSQDRGGSVSYEQYF
TRBV18	TRBJ2-7	14	CASSPPGPTYEQYF
TRBV19	TRBJ2-7	11	CASRAGNEQYF
TRBV5-6	TRBJ1-5	14	CASSLSQSFQPQHF
TRBV29-1	TRBJ2-1	12	CSVSLGGNEQFF
TRBV2	TRBJ1-2	14	CASSVEDRVGGYTF
TRBV7-2	TRBJ1-5	13	CASSVDRDQPQHF
TRBV11-3	TRBJ2-3	14	CASSLGLETDTQYF
TRBV11-2	TRBJ1-5	13	CASSFEGDQPQHF
TRBV28	TRBJ2-3	14	CASTRDRGLVTQYF
TRBV7-8	TRBJ1-1	15	CASSVNQGLRTEAFF
TRBV18	TRBJ1-6	16	CASSPKAASRNSPLHF
TRBV6-5	TRBJ2-1	14	CASSYGLADNEQFF
TRBV19	TRBJ1-5	15	CASTPGGGLGQPQHF
TRBV19	TRBJ2-6	15	CASTPSGSGANVLTF
TRBV11-2	TRBJ2-7	15	CASSLDHGAPYEQYF
TRBV5-1	TRBJ1-2	16	CASSLAGTANQYGYTF
TRBV25-1	TRBJ1-2	15	CASSALGGRGHGYTF
TRBV2	TRBJ2-1	18	CASSDGGRALLGSNEQFF
TRBV7-3	TRBJ2-2	15	CASSLFREPTGELFF
TRBV2	TRBJ1-5	14	CACGASYSNQPQHF
TRBV10-3	TRBJ2-2	21	CAISAGTDRGRFQTNTGELFF
TRBV4-3	TRBJ2-7	13	CASSPWTGYEQYF
TRBV5-1	TRBJ2-6	15	CASREDASGANVLTF
TRBV9	TRBJ1-1	13	CASSVQGNTEAFF
TRBV5-1	TRBJ1-1	14	CASSSQGANTEAFF
TRBV7-8	TRBJ2-1	17	CASSPKGGQSSYNEQFF
TRBV9	TRBJ1-2	15	CASSVGTGGDYGYTF
TRBV19	TRBJ2-1	12	CASRGPYNEQFF
TRBV5-4	TRBJ1-3	14	CASSLEHGGNTIYF
TRBV18	TRBJ2-1	16	CASSPPHWNSYNEQFF
TRBV7-2	TRBJ1-1	16	CASSTGQGGFGTEAFF
TRBV20-1	TRBJ1-1	10	CSAIVVEAFF
TRBV28	TRBJ1-1	11	CASSLKSRAFF
TRBV14	TRBJ1-1	13	CASSQKGGSEAFF